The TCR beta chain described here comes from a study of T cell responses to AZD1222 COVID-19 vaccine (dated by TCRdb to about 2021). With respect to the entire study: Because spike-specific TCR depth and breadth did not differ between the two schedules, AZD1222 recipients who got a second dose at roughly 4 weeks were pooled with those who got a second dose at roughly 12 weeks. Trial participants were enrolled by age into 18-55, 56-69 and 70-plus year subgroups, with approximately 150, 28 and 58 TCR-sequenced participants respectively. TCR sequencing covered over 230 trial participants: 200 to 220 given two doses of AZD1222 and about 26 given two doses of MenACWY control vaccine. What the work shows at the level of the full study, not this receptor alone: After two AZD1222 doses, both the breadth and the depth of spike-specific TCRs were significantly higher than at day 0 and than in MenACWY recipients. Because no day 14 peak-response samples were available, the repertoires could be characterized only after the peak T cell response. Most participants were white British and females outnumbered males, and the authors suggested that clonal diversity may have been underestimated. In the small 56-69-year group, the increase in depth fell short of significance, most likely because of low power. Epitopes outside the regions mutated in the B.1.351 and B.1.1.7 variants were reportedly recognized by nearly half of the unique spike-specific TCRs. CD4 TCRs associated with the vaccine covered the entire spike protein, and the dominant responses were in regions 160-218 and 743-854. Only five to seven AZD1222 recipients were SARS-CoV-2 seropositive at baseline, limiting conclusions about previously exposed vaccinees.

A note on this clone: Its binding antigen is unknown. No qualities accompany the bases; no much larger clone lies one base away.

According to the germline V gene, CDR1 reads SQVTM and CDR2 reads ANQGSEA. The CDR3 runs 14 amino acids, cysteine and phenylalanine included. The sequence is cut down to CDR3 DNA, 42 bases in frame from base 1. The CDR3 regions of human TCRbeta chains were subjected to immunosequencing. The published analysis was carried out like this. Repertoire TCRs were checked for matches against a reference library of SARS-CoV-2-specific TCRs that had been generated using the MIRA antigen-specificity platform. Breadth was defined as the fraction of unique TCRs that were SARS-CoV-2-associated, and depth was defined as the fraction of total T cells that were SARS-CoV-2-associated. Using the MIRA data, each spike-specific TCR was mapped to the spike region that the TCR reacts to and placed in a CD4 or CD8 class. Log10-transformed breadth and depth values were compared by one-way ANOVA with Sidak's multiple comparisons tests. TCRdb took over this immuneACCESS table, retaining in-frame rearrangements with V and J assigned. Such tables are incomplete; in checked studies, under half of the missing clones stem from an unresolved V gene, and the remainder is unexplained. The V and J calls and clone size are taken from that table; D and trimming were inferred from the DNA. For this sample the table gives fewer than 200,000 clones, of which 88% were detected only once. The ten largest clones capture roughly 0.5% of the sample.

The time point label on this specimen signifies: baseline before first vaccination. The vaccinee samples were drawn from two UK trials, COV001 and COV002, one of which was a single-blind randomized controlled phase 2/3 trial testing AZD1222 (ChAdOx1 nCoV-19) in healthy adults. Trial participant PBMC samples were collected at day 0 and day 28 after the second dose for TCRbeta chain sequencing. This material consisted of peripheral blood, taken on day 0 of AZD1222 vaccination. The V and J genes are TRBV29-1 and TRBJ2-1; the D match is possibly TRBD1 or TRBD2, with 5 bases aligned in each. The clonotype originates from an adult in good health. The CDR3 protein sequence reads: CRKGTVSSYNEQFF. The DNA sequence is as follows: TGCAGAAAAGGGACGGTTAGCTCCTACAATGAGCAGTTCTTC.